A selection of T cell receptor beta chains follows, all from one sample in a study of regulatory T cells in long-lasting Graves disease. MiXCR was run by TCRdb on the multiplex PCR reads, yielding one entry per CDR3 protein. The sample records hundreds of thousands of distinct CDR3 sequences, roughly 30% being singletons. The starting material was peripheral blood mononuclear cells (PBMCs), obtained when the disease was refractory, from a patient treated with antithyroid drugs. These receptors came from a female donor with Graves disease. Each CDR3 is given with its conserved first and last residue. A D gene is named only where the DNA matches it firmly. Expanded clones are given a class, and other clones once, few, many or no size at all.

TRBJ1-2,14,NA,TRBV5-1,NA,TGCGCCAGCAGCTTGGGACAGGAATACTATGGCTACACCTTC,CASSLGQEYYGYTF
TRBJ2-5,15,TRBD2,TRBV27,many,TGTGCCAGCAGTTTAGTCGGCGGACTAGCGGAGACCCAGTACTTC,CASSLVGGLAETQYF
TRBJ2-7,14,NA,TRBV6-1,few,TGTGCCAGCAGAGAAGGGGACGACTCCTACGAGCAGTACTTC,CASREGDDSYEQYF
TRBJ1-5,13,NA,TRBV30,few,TGTGCCTGGAGTGGGGGAGGAGATCAGCCCCAGCATTTT,CAWSGGGDQPQHF
TRBJ2-7,16,TRBD2,TRBV20-1,NA,TGCAGTGCTAGTCGACTAGCGGAGGGGTGGGCCTACGAGCAGTACTTC,CSASRLAEGWAYEQYF
TRBJ2-7,17,TRBD2,TRBV10-3,NA,TGTGCCATCAGTGAATCCAGGACTAGCGGGAATCCAAGGGAGCAGTACTTC,CAISESRTSGNPREQYF
TRBJ1-1,15,NA,TRBV7-9,NA,TGCGCCAGCAGCTTGGATGCGGGAGGTAGCACTGAAGCTTTCTTT,CASSLDAGGSTEAFF
TRBJ2-5,15,NA,TRBV6-1,once,TGTGCCAGCAGTCCGGCCGCGACGAGCTTCGAGACCCAGTACTTC,CASSPAATSFETQYF
TRBJ2-7,15,NA,TRBV6-5,NA,TGTGCCAGCAGTTACTCCTTCGACAGCAGGGTAGAGCAGTACTTC,CASSYSFDSRVEQYF
TRBJ2-5,15,NA,TRBV11-2,few,TGTGCCAGCAGCTTCTGGGGGATTAAACAAGAGACCCAGTACTTC,CASSFWGIKQETQYF
TRBJ1-1,14,NA,TRBV30,NA,TGTGCCTGGAACATAGGCCGTGGGGGAACTGAAGCTTTCTTT,CAWNIGRGGTEAFF
TRBJ1-5,13,NA,TRBV12-3/TRBV12-4,NA,TGTGCCAGCAGGAACGGGGGAGACCAGCCCCAGCATTTT,CASRNGGDQPQHF
TRBJ1-1,14,TRBD1,TRBV27,NA,TGTGCCAGCAGTTTTGAGGGGGCAATGGCTGAAGCTTTCTTT,CASSFEGAMAEAFF
TRBJ1-2,13,NA,TRBV9,NA,TGTGCCAGCAGCGTAGTTGAATCCGGTCCTTTGACCTTC,CASSVVESGPLTF
TRBJ1-1,16,NA,TRBV5-1,few,TGCGCCAGCAGTAAAGAAGGGAAACGTCTGAACACTGAAGCTTTCTTT,CASSKEGKRLNTEAFF
TRBJ1-1,12,NA,TRBV12-3/TRBV12-4,many,TGTGCCAGCAGTTTTCGGGGGGGTATGGGTTTCTTT,CASSFRGGMGFF
TRBJ1-4,13,TRBD1,TRBV12-3/TRBV12-4,many,TGTGCCAGCACGGACAGGGTTTATGAAAAACTGTTTTTT,CASTDRVYEKLFF
TRBJ1-2,16,NA,TRBV29-1,NA,TGCAGCGTTGAAGATCCGGAGGGCAGGGGTAACTATGGCTACACCTTC,CSVEDPEGRGNYGYTF
TRBJ2-5,14,NA,TRBV10-1,NA,TGCGCCAGCAGTGAGCCCGGGAGAGAAGAGACCCAGTACTTC,CASSEPGREETQYF
TRBJ1-1,12,NA,TRBV20-1,NA,TGCAGTGCTACGAGGACAGACAATGAAGCTTTCTTT,CSATRTDNEAFF
TRBJ2-7,12,TRBD1,TRBV29-1,few,TGCAGCGTTGAGGACAGGGACTACGAGCAGTACTTC,CSVEDRDYEQYF
TRBJ2-7,13,NA,TRBV6-1,NA,TGTGCCAGCAGTCGAACTAGCATCCACGAGCAGTACTTC,CASSRTSIHEQYF
TRBJ1-1,13,NA,TRBV19,NA,TGTGCCAGTATCACCAACCTGAACACTGAAGCTTTCTTT,CASITNLNTEAFF
TRBJ1-2,12,NA,TRBV12-3/TRBV12-4,NA,TGTGCCAGCAGTTTAAACGGTATTGGCTACACCTTC,CASSLNGIGYTF
TRBJ1-5,14,NA,TRBV28,NA,TGTGCCAGCAGTTTTAGTATGGGCAATCAGCCCCAGCATTTT,CASSFSMGNQPQHF
TRBJ2-2,14,NA,TRBV20-1,NA,TGCAGTGCTACTCCCGACCTGAACACCGGGGAGCTGTTTTTT,CSATPDLNTGELFF
TRBJ2-6,17,NA,TRBV5-1,few,TGCGCCAGCAGCTTGTACCCCCAAAGCTCTGGGGCCAACGTCCTGACTTTC,CASSLYPQSSGANVLTF
TRBJ2-5,15,NA,TRBV3-1,many,TGTGCCAGCAAAAGGACACGATCTGGACAGGAGACCCAGTACTTC,CASKRTRSGQETQYF